This is a list of T cell receptor beta chains from one sample in a study of T cell responses to AZD1222 COVID-19 vaccine. Clones were sequenced by immunoSEQ multiplex PCR, and TCRdb holds only the in-frame ones, with some missing. The repertoire holds over 45,000 clones, with around 85% as singletons. The sequencing here drew on peripheral blood, taken on day 0 of MenACWY control vaccination. These receptors all come from an adult in good health. Each CDR3 is given with its conserved first and last residue. A D gene is named only where the DNA matches it firmly. Some rows have no size entry. The others give once, few or many, or a class for an expanded clone.

NA	TRBV6-1	TRBJ2-3	NA	TGTGCCAGCAGTGAACAGGGGCGTATTAGCACAGATACGCAGTATTTT	CASSEQGRISTDTQYF
NA	TRBV24-1	TRBJ1-2	NA	TGTGCCACCAGTGACCGAGGACAGATCTATGGCTACACCTTC	CATSDRGQIYGYTF
once	TRBV9	TRBJ2-3	NA	TGTGCCAGCAGCGTTGCAACTCGGGCTGGTAGCACAGATACGCAGTATTTT	CASSVATRAGSTDTQYF
NA	TRBV28	TRBJ1-1	NA	TGTGCCAGCAGTACGAAGAACACTGAAGCTTTCTTT	CASSTKNTEAFF
NA	TRBV6-5	TRBJ1-4	NA	TGTGCCAGCAGTAACTCCGGGGCCATCGAAAAACTGTTTTTT	CASSNSGAIEKLFF
NA	TRBV5-8	TRBJ1-1	TRBD1	TGTGCCAGCAGTCAAGACAGGGGAGGTGAAGCTTTCTTT	CASSQDRGGEAFF
NA	TRBV10-3	TRBJ1-5	NA	TGTGCCATCAGTCCTAACAATCAGCCCCAGCATTTT	CAISPNNQPQHF
NA	TRBV11-2	TRBJ1-2	TRBD1	TGTGCCAGCAGCTCCAACCGACAGGGGCCTGGCTACACCTTC	CASSSNRQGPGYTF
once	TRBV3-1/TRBV3-2	TRBJ1-3	NA	TGTGCCAGCAGCCAACGACAGTACTCTGGAAACACCATATATTTT	CASSQRQYSGNTIYF
once	TRBV10-2	TRBJ2-4	NA	TGCGCCAGCAGTGAGTCGAAGGTAGTCATTCAGTACTTC	CASSESKVVIQYF
NA	TRBV12-5	TRBJ2-3	TRBD1	TGTGCTAGTGGTTTGGGCCAAACAGGGGGCCCAGATACGCAGTATTTT	CASGLGQTGGPDTQYF
NA	TRBV28	TRBJ1-1	NA	TGTGCCAGCAGTTCATCCGGGAAGGGCACTGAAGCTTTCTTT	CASSSSGKGTEAFF
NA	TRBV10-3	TRBJ2-1	NA	TGTGCCATCGGATCCGGGACTTCAGGGCAGTTCTTC	CAIGSGTSGQFF
few	TRBV4-1	TRBJ1-3	NA	TGCGCCAGCAGCCAAGATCCTCCCTTTAGCTCTGGAAACACCATATATTTT	CASSQDPPFSSGNTIYF
once	TRBV6-2/TRBV6-3	TRBJ2-7	TRBD2	TGTGCCAGCAGTCGGTTCGGGACTAGCGGGAGAAGGGGCAGCGAGCAGTACTTC	CASSRFGTSGRRGSEQYF
NA	TRBV28	TRBJ1-2	NA	TGTGCCAGCAGTTTATTACAGGGTGGCTATGGCTACACCTTC	CASSLLQGGYGYTF
NA	TRBV7-2	TRBJ1-3	NA	TGTGCCAGCAGCGGAAGCTCTGCCTCTGGAAACACCATATATTTT	CASSGSSASGNTIYF